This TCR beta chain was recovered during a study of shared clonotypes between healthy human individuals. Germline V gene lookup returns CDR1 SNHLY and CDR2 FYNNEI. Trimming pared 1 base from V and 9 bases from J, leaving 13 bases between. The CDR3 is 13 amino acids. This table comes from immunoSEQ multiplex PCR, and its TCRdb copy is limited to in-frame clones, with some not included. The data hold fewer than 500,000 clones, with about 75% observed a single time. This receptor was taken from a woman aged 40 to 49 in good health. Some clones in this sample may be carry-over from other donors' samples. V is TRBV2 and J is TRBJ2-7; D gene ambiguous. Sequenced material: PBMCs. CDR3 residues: CASSEEGPTRQYF. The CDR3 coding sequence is TGTGCCAGCAGTGAAGAAGGCCCTACGAGGCAGTACTTC.